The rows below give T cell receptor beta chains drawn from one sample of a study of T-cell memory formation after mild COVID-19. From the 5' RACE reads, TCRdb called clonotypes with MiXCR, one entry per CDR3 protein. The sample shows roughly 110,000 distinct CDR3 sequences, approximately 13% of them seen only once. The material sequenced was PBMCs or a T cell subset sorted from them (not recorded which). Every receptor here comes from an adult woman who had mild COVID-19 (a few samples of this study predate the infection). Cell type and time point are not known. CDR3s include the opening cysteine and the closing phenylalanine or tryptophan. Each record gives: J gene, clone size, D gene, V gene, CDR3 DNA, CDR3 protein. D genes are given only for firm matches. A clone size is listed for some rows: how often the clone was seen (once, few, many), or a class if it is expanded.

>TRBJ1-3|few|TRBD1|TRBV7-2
TGTGCCAGCAGCTGGACCGGGACAGGTTCTGGAAACACCATATATTTT
CASSWTGTGSGNTIYF
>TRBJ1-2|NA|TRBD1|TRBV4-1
TGCGCCAGCAGCCCGAACAGCCTCAGGGGGGCCGGCTACACCTTC
CASSPNSLRGAGYTF
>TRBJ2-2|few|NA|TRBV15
TGTGCCACCAGCAGAGATATTGGCACCGGGGAGCTGTTTTTT
CATSRDIGTGELFF
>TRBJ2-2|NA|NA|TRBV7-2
TGTGCCAGCAGCTTAGAAGGGGCTTTAATCGGGGAGCTGTTTTTT
CASSLEGALIGELFF
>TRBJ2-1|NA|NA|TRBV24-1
TGTGCCACCAGTGATTTCTCGGGAAACAATGAGCAGTTCTTC
CATSDFSGNNEQFF
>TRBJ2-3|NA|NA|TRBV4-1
TGCGCCAGCAAACAATCCCTGATCGCTAGGGATACGCAGTATTTT
CASKQSLIARDTQYF
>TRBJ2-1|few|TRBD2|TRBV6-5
TGTGCCAGCAGTTCTATTATTCCGGGACTAGCGGGAGAAGGGTCCTACAATGAGCAGTTCTTC
CASSSIIPGLAGEGSYNEQFF
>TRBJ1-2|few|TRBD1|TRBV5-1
TGCGCCAGCAGCTTGGAGGTTGTTTCGGCGACAGGGAGGGACTATGGCTACACCTTC
CASSLEVVSATGRDYGYTF
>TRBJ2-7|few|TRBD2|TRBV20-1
TGCAGTGCTAGAGGGATCGGGGGGACCTACGAGCAGTACTTC
CSARGIGGTYEQYF
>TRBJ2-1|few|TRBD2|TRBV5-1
TGCGCCAGCAGGGGGGGGAGACTAGGCCCAACTGAGCAGTTCTTC
CASRGGRLGPTEQFF
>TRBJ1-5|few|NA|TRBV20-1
TGCAGTGCTAGCTCGGGGGGCTACGCTTATAGCAATCAGCCCCAGCATTTT
CSASSGGYAYSNQPQHF
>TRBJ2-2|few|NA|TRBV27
TGTGCCAGCAGTTTATTAGGGGGCACCGGGGAGCTGTTTTTT
CASSLLGGTGELFF
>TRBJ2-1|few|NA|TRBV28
TGTGCCAGCAGCCTGGAGGACTCGCCCCGTGAGCAGTTCTTC
CASSLEDSPREQFF
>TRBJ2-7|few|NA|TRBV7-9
TGTGCCAGCAGCCCCCCCGTCAGTCGGAGGCCCTACGAGCAGTACTTC
CASSPPVSRRPYEQYF
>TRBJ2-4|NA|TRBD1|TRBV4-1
TGCGCCAGCAGCCAAAGACAGGGGGGGACCAAAAACATTCAGTACTTC
CASSQRQGGTKNIQYF
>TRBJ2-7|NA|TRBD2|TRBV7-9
TGTGCCAGCAGCTTACCTAGCGGGGACTACGAGCAGTACTTC
CASSLPSGDYEQYF
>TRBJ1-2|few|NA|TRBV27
TGTGCCAGCAGCTCCCAAGGGGTAGAAGGCTACACCTTC
CASSSQGVEGYTF
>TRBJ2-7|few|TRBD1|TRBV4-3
TGCGCCAGCAGCCAAGAAGTGGCTAGACTGGGACAGTATTTTACGCCCTCCTACGAGCAGTACTTC
CASSQEVARLGQYFTPSYEQYF
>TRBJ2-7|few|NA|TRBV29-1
TGCAGCGCCCGAGGGGATCGGGGCCCTTACGAGCAGTACTTC
CSARGDRGPYEQYF
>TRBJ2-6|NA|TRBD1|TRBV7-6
TGTGCCAGCAGCCTAGGGGGACAGGGATCCCCTGGGGCCAACGTCCTGACTTTC
CASSLGGQGSPGANVLTF